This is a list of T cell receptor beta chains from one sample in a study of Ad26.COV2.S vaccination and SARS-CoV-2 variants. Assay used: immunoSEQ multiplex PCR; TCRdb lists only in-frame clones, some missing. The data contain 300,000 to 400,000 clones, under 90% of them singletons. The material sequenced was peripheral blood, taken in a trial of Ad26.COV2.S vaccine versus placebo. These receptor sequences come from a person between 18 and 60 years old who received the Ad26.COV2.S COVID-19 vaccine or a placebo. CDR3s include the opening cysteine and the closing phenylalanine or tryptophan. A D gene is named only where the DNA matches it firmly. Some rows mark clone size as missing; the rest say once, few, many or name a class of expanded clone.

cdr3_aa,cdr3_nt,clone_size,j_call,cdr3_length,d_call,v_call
CASSYSTNYGYTF,TGTGCCAGCAGTTACAGTACTAACTATGGCTACACCTTC,NA,TRBJ1-2,13,NA,TRBV6-5
CASGWNPDTGELFF,TGTGCTAGTGGTTGGAACCCTGACACCGGGGAGCTGTTTTTT,NA,TRBJ2-2,14,NA,TRBV12-5
CAWQGGFNYNEQFF,TGTGCCTGGCAGGGAGGGTTTAACTACAATGAGCAGTTCTTC,NA,TRBJ2-1,14,TRBD2,TRBV30
CASSHGTLGQETQYF,TGTGCCAGCAGCCACGGGACATTGGGGCAAGAGACCCAGTACTTC,once,TRBJ2-5,15,NA,TRBV3-1/TRBV3-2
CAISESRTGRRTDTQYF,TGTGCCATCAGTGAGTCTCGGACAGGGAGACGCACAGATACGCAGTATTTT,NA,TRBJ2-3,17,TRBD1,TRBV10-3
CASSFGGTGGHEQYF,TGTGCCAGCAGCTTCGGCGGGACAGGGGGCCACGAGCAGTACTTC,NA,TRBJ2-7,15,TRBD1,TRBV11-2
CASSLQGAQETQYF,TGTGCCAGCAGCTTACAGGGAGCGCAAGAGACCCAGTACTTC,NA,TRBJ2-5,14,NA,TRBV7-6
CASSLVGLAGPEAKNIQYF,TGTGCCAGCAGCTTAGTAGGACTAGCGGGACCCGAGGCTAAAAACATTCAGTACTTC,once,TRBJ2-4,19,TRBD2,TRBV7-2
CASSLESGGNTIYF,TGCGCCAGCAGCTTGGAGAGCGGCGGAAACACCATATATTTT,once,TRBJ1-3,14,NA,TRBV5-1
CASSEAADSVDGYTF,TGTGCCAGCAGTGAAGCTGCCGACAGTGTGGACGGCTACACCTTC,NA,TRBJ1-2,15,NA,TRBV6-1
CASSINPGSSYNSPLHF,TGTGCCAGTAGTATAAATCCGGGGAGCTCCTATAATTCACCCCTCCACTTT,NA,TRBJ1-6,17,NA,TRBV19
CASSLGTGLPEAFF,TGCGCCAGCAGCCTGGGGACAGGGCTCCCTGAAGCTTTCTTT,NA,TRBJ1-1,14,TRBD1,TRBV4-3
CASSTLRGGDEQYF,TGCGCCAGCAGTACCCTAAGGGGCGGCGACGAGCAGTACTTC,NA,TRBJ2-7,14,NA,TRBV5-1
CASSYSGLAGGDTQYF,TGTGCCAGCAGTTACTCGGGACTAGCGGGAGGAGATACGCAGTATTTT,NA,TRBJ2-3,16,TRBD2,TRBV6-5
CASSPAPGSSYNEQFF,TGTGCCAGCAGCCCCGCCCCGGGAAGCTCCTACAATGAGCAGTTCTTC,NA,TRBJ2-1,16,NA,TRBV7-3
CASSLSVETQYF,TGTGCCAGCAGTTTAAGTGTGGAGACCCAGTACTTC,NA,TRBJ2-5,12,NA,TRBV12-3/TRBV12-4
CATYIGDGREKLFF,TGTGCCACCTACATCGGGGACGGACGAGAAAAACTGTTTTTT,NA,TRBJ1-4,14,NA,TRBV6-5
CSVLQGAEAFF,TGCAGCGTTTTACAGGGGGCTGAAGCTTTCTTT,NA,TRBJ1-1,11,TRBD1,TRBV29-1
CASSSGTGVSGYTF,TGTGCCAGCAGCTCCGGGACAGGGGTATCAGGCTACACCTTC,once,TRBJ1-2,14,TRBD1,TRBV6-5
CASSQDIRGPSTDTQYF,TGCGCCAGCAGCCAAGATATCCGGGGCCCTAGCACAGATACGCAGTATTTT,NA,TRBJ2-3,17,NA,TRBV4-1
CASREPGQKNSYEQYF,TGCGCCAGCAGAGAACCGGGACAGAAGAACTCCTACGAGCAGTACTTC,NA,TRBJ2-7,16,TRBD1,TRBV10-2
CASSQDSGLYNEQFF,TGCGCCAGCAGCCAAGATTCCGGGCTCTACAATGAGCAGTTCTTC,NA,TRBJ2-1,15,NA,TRBV4-3
CASSYSGGDSPLHF,TGTGCCAGCAGTTACTCGGGGGGTGATTCACCCCTCCACTTT,NA,TRBJ1-6,14,NA,TRBV6-2/TRBV6-3
CASRVRGQGNSPLHF,TGTGCCAGCAGGGTCCGCGGACAGGGGAATTCACCCCTCCACTTT,NA,TRBJ1-6,15,TRBD1,TRBV6-6
CASSPRGNYGYTF,TGTGCCAGCAGCCCTAGGGGAAACTATGGCTACACCTTC,NA,TRBJ1-2,13,NA,TRBV7-2
CASSLAGIQGTLEKLFF,TGTGCCAGCAGCTTAGCAGGGATCCAGGGAACTCTTGAAAAACTGTTTTTT,NA,TRBJ1-4,17,NA,TRBV11-2
CAISESAPQQWGGETQYF,TGTGCCATCAGTGAGTCGGCCCCTCAACAATGGGGAGGAGAGACCCAGTACTTC,NA,TRBJ2-5,18,NA,TRBV10-3
CASSFDRNTEAFF,TGTGCCAGCAGCTTTGACAGGAACACTGAAGCTTTCTTT,NA,TRBJ1-1,13,NA,TRBV11-3
CSVRGGGQFF,TGCAGCGTTCGTGGGGGTGGACAGTTCTTC,NA,TRBJ2-1,10,NA,TRBV29-1
CASSLQTVYSGNTIYF,TGTGCCAGCAGCTTACAGACAGTGTACTCTGGAAACACCATATATTTT,NA,TRBJ1-3,16,NA,TRBV7-2
CASTKRTSNTGELFF,TGTGCCAGCACTAAAAGGACGTCAAACACCGGGGAGCTGTTTTTT,NA,TRBJ2-2,15,NA,TRBV6-5
CASSAHRDRWRYEQYF,TGTGCCAGCAGTGCCCACCGGGACAGGTGGAGGTACGAGCAGTACTTC,NA,TRBJ2-7,16,TRBD1,TRBV6-2/TRBV6-3
CAISAGHTNTEAFF,TGTGCCATCAGCGCCGGACACACGAACACTGAAGCTTTCTTT,NA,TRBJ1-1,14,NA,TRBV10-3
CASSSGVNDQETQYF,TGTGCCAGCAGCTCGGGCGTTAACGACCAAGAGACCCAGTACTTC,NA,TRBJ2-5,15,NA,TRBV5-5
CASSLSPAGELFF,TGTGCCAGCAGCCTCAGCCCCGCCGGGGAGCTGTTTTTT,NA,TRBJ2-2,13,NA,TRBV12-3/TRBV12-4
CASSFVTGTDEAFF,TGTGCCAGCAGCTTCGTGACGGGAACGGATGAAGCTTTCTTT,few,TRBJ1-1,14,NA,TRBV7-2
CAIGYRDKFTDTQYF,TGTGCCATAGGTTACCGGGACAAATTCACAGATACGCAGTATTTT,NA,TRBJ2-3,15,NA,TRBV25-1
CASRYSDSTNEKLFF,TGTGCCAGCAGGTACTCCGATTCAACTAATGAAAAACTGTTTTTT,NA,TRBJ1-4,15,NA,TRBV27
CSVEAGGITDTQYF,TGCAGCGTGGAAGCGGGGGGAATCACAGATACGCAGTATTTT,NA,TRBJ2-3,14,TRBD2,TRBV29-1
CATSEGSNYGYTF,TGTGCCACCAGCGAGGGGTCTAACTATGGCTACACCTTC,NA,TRBJ1-2,13,NA,TRBV15
CASSSPGLSGTDTQYF,TGTGCCAGCAGCTCCCCGGGACTATCGGGGACAGATACGCAGTATTTT,NA,TRBJ2-3,16,TRBD2,TRBV7-9
CASRPSYIRTSGDTDTQYF,TGTGCCAGCAGGCCCAGCTATATACGGACTAGCGGAGACACAGATACGCAGTATTTT,NA,TRBJ2-3,19,TRBD2,TRBV2
CASSRLQGREAFF,TGCGCCAGCAGCCGCCTGCAAGGCCGTGAAGCTTTCTTT,NA,TRBJ1-1,13,NA,TRBV4-1
CAVRFSGANVLTF,TGCGCCGTTCGATTCTCTGGGGCCAACGTCCTGACTTTC,NA,TRBJ2-6,13,NA,TRBV10-2
CASSQSGTSRYGYTF,TGCGCCAGCAGCCAAAGCGGGACATCCCGCTATGGCTACACCTTC,NA,TRBJ1-2,15,NA,TRBV4-3
CAIADREAMNTEAFF,TGTGCCATCGCGGACAGGGAGGCCATGAACACTGAAGCTTTCTTT,once,TRBJ1-1,15,TRBD1,TRBV10-3
CAWSVKGWTATNEKLFF,TGTGCCTGGAGTGTAAAAGGATGGACAGCAACTAATGAAAAACTGTTTTTT,once,TRBJ1-4,17,NA,TRBV30
CASRGLAGDYEQYF,TGTGCCAGCAGAGGACTAGCGGGGGATTACGAGCAGTACTTC,NA,TRBJ2-7,14,TRBD2,TRBV6-6